This T cell receptor (beta chain) was sequenced in a study of blood T cell repertoires in COVID-19. Repertoires were generated with immunoSEQ multiplex PCR, while TCRdb's copy carries only in-frame clones and drops some. The sample consists of 110,000 or so clones, approximately 80% of them appearing once. J gave up 1 base and V 2 bases, and 3 bases lay outside the gene matches. Per the germline V gene, CDR1 is MNHEY and CDR2 is SVGEGT. The CDR3 sequence is 16 residues long. The chain has TRBV6-2 or TRBV6-3 and TRBJ2-5; 11 nucleotides agree with TRBD2. Specimen: peripheral blood. The sequence came from a woman in her thirties or forties with acute or convalescent COVID-19. The CDR3, as DNA: TGTGCCAGCAGTTACGTTAGCGGGGGGGGCCAAGAGACCCAGTACTTC. Translation: CASSYVSGGGQETQYF.